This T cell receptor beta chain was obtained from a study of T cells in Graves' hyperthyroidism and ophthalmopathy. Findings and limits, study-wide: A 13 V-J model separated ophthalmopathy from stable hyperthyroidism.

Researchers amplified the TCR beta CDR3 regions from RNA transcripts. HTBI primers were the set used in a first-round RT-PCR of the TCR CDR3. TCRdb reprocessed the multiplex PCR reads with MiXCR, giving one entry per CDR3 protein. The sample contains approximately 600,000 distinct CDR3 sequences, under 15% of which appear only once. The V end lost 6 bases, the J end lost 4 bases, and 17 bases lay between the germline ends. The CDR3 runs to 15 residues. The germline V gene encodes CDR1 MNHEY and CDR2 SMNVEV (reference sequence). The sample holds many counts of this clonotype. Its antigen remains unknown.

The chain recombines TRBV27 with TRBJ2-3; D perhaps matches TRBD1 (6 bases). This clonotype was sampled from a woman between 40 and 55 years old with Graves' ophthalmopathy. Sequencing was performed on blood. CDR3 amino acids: CASSLLQGVADTQYF. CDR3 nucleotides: TGTGCCAGCAGCCTTTTACAGGGAGTGGCAGATACGCAGTATTTT.